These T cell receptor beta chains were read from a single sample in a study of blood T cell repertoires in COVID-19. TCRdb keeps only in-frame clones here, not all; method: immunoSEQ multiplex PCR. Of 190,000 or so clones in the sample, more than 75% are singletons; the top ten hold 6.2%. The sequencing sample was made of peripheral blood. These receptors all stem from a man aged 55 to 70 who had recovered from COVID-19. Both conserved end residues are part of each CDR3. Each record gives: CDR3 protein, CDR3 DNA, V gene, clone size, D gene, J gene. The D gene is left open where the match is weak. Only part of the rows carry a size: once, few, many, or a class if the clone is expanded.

CAWSVTGRGYEQYF,TGTGCCTGGAGTGTTACAGGGAGGGGGTACGAGCAGTACTTC,TRBV30,-,-,TRBJ2-7
CASSVDTGGAQYF,TGTGCCAGCAGTGTTGACACGGGAGGGGCCCAGTACTTC,TRBV6-4,-,TRBD2,TRBJ2-5
CASSPTANYGYTF,TGTGCCAGCAGCCCGACAGCTAACTATGGCTACACCTTC,TRBV11-3,-,-,TRBJ1-2
CASSPQVSSYNEQFF,TGTGCCAGCAGCCCACAGGTGAGCTCCTACAATGAGCAGTTCTTC,TRBV7-2,once,-,TRBJ2-1
CASSEGGHYNEQFF,TGTGCCAGCAGTGAAGGGGGCCACTATAATGAGCAGTTCTTC,TRBV2,-,-,TRBJ2-1
CASSPGQRYGYTF,TGTGCCAGCAGCCCGGGACAGAGATATGGCTACACCTTC,TRBV7-9,-,TRBD1,TRBJ1-2
CAIKSGTGVATNEKLFF,TGTGCCATAAAATCCGGGACAGGGGTTGCAACTAATGAAAAACTGTTTTTT,TRBV10-3,-,TRBD1,TRBJ1-4
CASSFLRVDGYTF,TGTGCCAGCAGTTTTCTGCGGGTGGATGGCTACACCTTC,TRBV12-3/TRBV12-4,-,-,TRBJ1-2
CATSDGGTSGRYEQFF,TGTGCCACCAGTGATGGGGGGACTAGCGGGAGATATGAGCAGTTCTTC,TRBV24-1,-,TRBD2,TRBJ2-1
CASSLYRDRQNTEAFF,TGTGCCAGCAGCTTATACCGGGACAGGCAAAACACTGAAGCTTTCTTT,TRBV5-6,-,TRBD1,TRBJ1-1
CASSLDSFGRANSPLHF,TGTGCCAGCAGCTTAGACTCTTTTGGCAGGGCGAATTCACCCCTCCACTTT,TRBV11-2,-,-,TRBJ1-6
CASSPHSGIGEQFF,TGTGCCAGCAGCCCCCACTCGGGGATAGGTGAGCAGTTCTTC,TRBV14,-,-,TRBJ2-1
CATLAGGPTGELFF,TGTGCCACCTTAGCGGGGGGGCCGACCGGGGAGCTGTTTTTT,TRBV7-2,-,TRBD2,TRBJ2-2
CAWKAGGDTQYF,TGTGCCTGGAAAGCAGGGGGCGATACGCAGTATTTT,TRBV30,-,TRBD1,TRBJ2-3
CATHRTGNAKNIQYF,TGTGCCACCCACCGGACAGGCAACGCCAAAAACATTCAGTACTTC,TRBV28,-,TRBD1,TRBJ2-4
CASSSGTSGSRGEQYF,TGTGCCAGCAGCTCTGGGACTAGCGGGAGTAGGGGCGAGCAGTACTTC,TRBV9,-,TRBD2,TRBJ2-7
CAWSTGIGNTIYF,TGTGCCTGGAGTACAGGGATCGGAAACACCATATATTTT,TRBV30,-,-,TRBJ1-3
CASATGGESDTQYF,TGTGCCAGCGCGACAGGGGGCGAATCAGATACGCAGTATTTT,TRBV6-5,once,TRBD1,TRBJ2-3
CASSILTGGSYEQYF,TGTGCCAGCAGCATATTGACAGGGGGATCCTACGAGCAGTACTTC,TRBV7-2,once,TRBD1,TRBJ2-7
CASREAGQVYGYTF,TGTGCCAGCAGAGAAGCGGGACAAGTCTATGGCTACACCTTC,TRBV7-8,-,-,TRBJ1-2
CASSKQVFKNIQYF,TGTGCCAGCAGCAAACAGGTGTTTAAAAACATTCAGTACTTC,TRBV7-2,-,-,TRBJ2-4
CASWGAGELFF,TGTGCCAGCTGGGGGGCCGGGGAGCTGTTTTTT,TRBV28,-,-,TRBJ2-2
CASRLDRVYTEAFF,TGTGCCAGTAGGCTAGACAGGGTTTACACTGAAGCTTTCTTT,TRBV19,-,TRBD1,TRBJ1-1
CASDGENGNSYNEQFF,TGTGCCAGCGATGGGGAGAATGGAAACTCCTACAATGAGCAGTTCTTC,TRBV7-9,once,-,TRBJ2-1
CASSLRRGAVADTQYF,TGTGCCAGCAGCTTGAGGCGGGGGGCCGTCGCAGATACGCAGTATTTT,TRBV7-6,-,TRBD2,TRBJ2-3
CASRRDRGNSPLHF,TGCGCCAGCAGGAGGGACAGGGGTAATTCACCCCTCCACTTT,TRBV5-1,-,TRBD1,TRBJ1-6
CASSLAGALTAQYF,TGTGCCAGCAGCCTAGCGGGGGCCCTGACCGCCCAGTACTTC,TRBV14,-,TRBD2,TRBJ2-5
CASSVGVQAGYTF,TGTGCCAGCAGCGTAGGAGTACAGGCCGGCTACACCTTC,TRBV9,-,-,TRBJ1-2
CASSHGLTTEAFF,TGCGCCAGCAGCCATGGACTGACCACTGAAGCTTTCTTT,TRBV4-3,-,-,TRBJ1-1
CASSLGFQGLATNEKLFF,TGTGCCAGCAGCTTAGGTTTCCAGGGCCTTGCAACTAATGAAAAACTGTTTTTT,TRBV7-8,-,-,TRBJ1-4
CASSGEIGSLNQPQHF,TGTGCCAGCAGTGGGGAGATTGGTTCCCTCAATCAGCCCCAGCATTTT,TRBV2,-,-,TRBJ1-5
CAWSVAGSGTDTQYF,TGTGCCTGGAGTGTAGCGGGATCGGGCACAGATACGCAGTATTTT,TRBV30,-,TRBD2,TRBJ2-3
CASIPGGTSGNNEQFF,TGCGCCAGCATCCCAGGTGGGACTAGCGGAAACAATGAGCAGTTCTTC,TRBV5-1,-,TRBD2,TRBJ2-1
CAWSGAGSYEQYF,TGTGCCTGGAGTGGGGCGGGATCCTACGAGCAGTACTTC,TRBV30,-,-,TRBJ2-7
CSASARPQETQYF,TGCAGTGCTAGTGCCAGGCCCCAAGAGACCCAGTACTTC,TRBV20-1,once,-,TRBJ2-5
CAWSVQGLAGRRINYGYTF,TGTGCCTGGAGTGTACAGGGGCTGGCAGGACGACGAATTAACTATGGCTACACCTTC,TRBV30,-,TRBD1,TRBJ1-2
CASSPLGRVVSEQYF,TGTGCCAGCAGCCCACTGGGGAGAGTGGTTTCCGAGCAGTACTTC,TRBV7-2,-,-,TRBJ2-7
CSVEGTRESSDTQYF,TGCAGCGTTGAGGGGACTAGGGAATCCTCTGATACGCAGTATTTT,TRBV29-1,-,TRBD2,TRBJ2-3
CASSVTGTGNEKLFF,TGCGCCAGCAGCGTGACCGGGACAGGGAATGAAAAACTGTTTTTT,TRBV5-1,-,TRBD1,TRBJ1-4
CASSLEFRDTGNQPQHF,TGTGCCAGCAGCTTAGAGTTCCGAGACACAGGCAATCAGCCCCAGCATTTT,TRBV7-9,many,-,TRBJ1-5
CASSFDSNTGELFF,TGTGCCAGCAGCTTTGACTCAAACACCGGGGAGCTGTTTTTT,TRBV5-4,-,-,TRBJ2-2
CASSWGLAGPETQYF,TGTGCCAGTAGTTGGGGACTAGCGGGGCCCGAGACCCAGTACTTC,TRBV19,-,TRBD2,TRBJ2-5
CASRDRARATNEKLFF,TGTGCCAGTAGAGACAGGGCCCGTGCAACTAATGAAAAACTGTTTTTT,TRBV19,once,TRBD1,TRBJ1-4
CASSLQDTQETQYF,TGTGCCAGCAGCTTGCAGGACACTCAAGAGACCCAGTACTTC,TRBV5-4,-,-,TRBJ2-5
CASSSAPGGQSGNTIYF,TGTGCCAGCAGCTCCGCCCCCGGGGGACAGTCTGGAAACACCATATATTTT,TRBV7-9,-,TRBD1,TRBJ1-3
CASSDTSSNSPLHF,TGTGCCAGCAGTGACACTAGCTCCAATTCACCCCTCCACTTT,TRBV6-1,-,-,TRBJ1-6
CASNRWAGDTQPQHF,TGTGCCAGCAACCGATGGGCGGGGGATACCCAGCCCCAGCATTTT,TRBV5-6,-,-,TRBJ1-5
CASSQDRRNTEAFF,TGCGCCAGCAGCCAAGACCGCAGAAACACTGAAGCTTTCTTT,TRBV4-1,few,-,TRBJ1-1
CASISVRDRESQGGYTF,TGTGCCAGCATCTCGGTCCGGGACAGGGAATCTCAAGGAGGCTACACCTTC,TRBV7-2,few,TRBD1,TRBJ1-2
CASSRGTSYQETQYF,TGTGCCAGCAGCCGCGGGACTTCGTACCAAGAGACCCAGTACTTC,TRBV7-6,-,-,TRBJ2-5
CASSLRGQETQYF,TGTGCCAGCTCACTACGCGGCCAAGAGACCCAGTACTTC,TRBV18,-,-,TRBJ2-5
CASSLYAAGPYGYTF,TGTGCCAGCAGCTTGTATGCTGCAGGTCCTTATGGCTACACCTTC,TRBV5-8,-,-,TRBJ1-2
CATSRDRTGEDTIYF,TGTGCCACCAGCAGAGACCGGACAGGGGAGGACACCATATATTTT,TRBV15,-,TRBD1,TRBJ1-3
CAWSPGTSYEQYF,TGTGCCTGGAGTCCCGGGACTAGCTACGAGCAGTACTTC,TRBV30,-,TRBD2,TRBJ2-7
CASGPSTERGEQYF,TGTGCCAGCGGTCCCTCGACTGAGCGGGGAGAGCAGTACTTC,TRBV27,-,TRBD2,TRBJ2-7
CASSLTSGSHNEQFF,TGTGCCAGCAGCTTAACTAGCGGGAGTCACAATGAGCAGTTCTTC,TRBV7-2,-,TRBD2,TRBJ2-1
CASSLQGTTQPQHF,TGTGCCAGTAGTCTCCAGGGGACGACTCAGCCCCAGCATTTT,TRBV19,-,-,TRBJ1-5
CASSIVRAEGLAGGSSDTQYF,TGTGCCAGTAGTATCGTGAGGGCCGAGGGACTAGCGGGAGGGTCGTCAGATACGCAGTATTTT,TRBV19,-,TRBD2,TRBJ2-3